The T cell receptor beta chain under discussion was sequenced for a study of PD-1 blockade in classical Hodgkin lymphoma. Germline values: CDR1 MGHRA, CDR2 YSYEKL. Between the trimmed V and J ends, which lost 0 bases and 8 bases, there was a span of 14 bases. The CDR3 sequence is 15 residues long. Relapse was seen in all patients after autologous stem cell transplantation, and brentuximab vedotin exposure was variable. Complete response, partial response or progressive disease made up the best responses. The table came from immunoSEQ multiplex PCR; TCRdb's copy has only in-frame clones and leaves some out. The sample lists roughly 92,000 clones; roughly 89% were seen once.

The sample consisted of peripheral blood mononuclear cells (PBMCs), taken at baseline. The receptor comes from a human donor with classical Hodgkin lymphoma. V is TRBV4-1 and J is TRBJ1-3; possible D gene TRBD1, 5 bases. CDR3 nucleotides: TGCGCCAGCAGCCAAGAGACAGCCTCCGCGGACACCATATATTTT. Amino acid sequence: CASSQETASADTIYF.